This T cell receptor beta chain was found in a study of T-cell memory formation after mild COVID-19. Points from the study as a whole: SARS-CoV-2 specificity of second-wave clones peaking day 37 was unconfirmed. Among CD4+ contracting clones, most were CM and EM, and CD8+ ones EMRA.

Each CDR3 protein gets one entry after TCRdb re-called the 5' RACE reads with MiXCR. The table has about 410,000 distinct CDR3 sequences, approximately 19% seen once. This clonotype showed up just a few times. Its antigen is not known. The clonotype comes from a man younger than 30 who had mild COVID-19 (a few samples of this study predate the infection). Cell type and time point are not known. Sequenced material: PBMCs or a T cell subset sorted from them (not recorded which).

The CDR3 DNA reads TGCGCCAGCAGCTTGATAACATCTTCAGGAGGTGTCGGCTACACCTTC. Amino acid sequence: CASSLITSSGGVGYTF. The rearrangement uses TRBV5-1 and TRBJ1-2; no definite D call. The V gene's germline CDR1 is SGHRS and CDR2 YFSETQ. CDR3 length: 16 amino acids. Deletions cut 1 base from V and 8 bases from J, with 21 bases between.